A single sample is the source of the 23 T cell receptor beta chains below, sequenced in a study of cytotoxic CD8 clonotypes in ibrutinib-treated CLL. Clones were sequenced by immunoSEQ multiplex PCR, and TCRdb holds only the in-frame ones, with some missing. The sample consists of about 130,000 clones, approximately 83% of them appearing once. This sample comprised PBMCs, obtained after 24 months of ibrutinib treatment. Source of these receptors: a human donor with chronic lymphocytic leukemia.

This clone was observed once. This chain links TRBV25-1 with TRBJ1-5; D remains ambiguous. The CDR3 length is 15 residues. Deletions cut 5 bases from V and 3 bases from J, with 14 bases between. Per germline, CDR1 MGHDK and CDR2 SYGVNS. CDR3 residues: CASSLRPSHNQPQHF. CDR3 DNA sequence: TGTGCCAGCAGTCTCCGACCCTCCCACAATCAGCCCCAGCATTTT.

This clone has a handful of counts. The V call is TRBV10-3, the J call TRBJ1-2, with 9 bases matching TRBD1. The CDR3 has 13 residues. The junction had 5 bases not matched to a gene; V was cut back by 9 bases and J by 3 bases. Germline CDR1 and CDR2: ENHRY and SYGVKD. The chain's CDR3 is CAIRDRVDYGYTF. CDR3 DNA: TGTGCCATTAGGGACAGGGTCGACTATGGCTACACCTTC.

V gene TRBV5-4 combines with J gene TRBJ1-2, with 8 bases matching TRBD1. This CDR3 contains 15 residues. CDR1 is SGHNT, CDR2 YYREEE, per germline (reference sequence). With 4 bases clipped from V and 3 bases from J, the junction kept 8 bases outside the gene matches. This CDR3 is CASSAGQGRDYGYTF. CDR3 DNA: TGTGCCAGCAGCGCCGGACAGGGTCGTGACTATGGCTACACCTTC. The variable domain in full, completed from reference TRBV5-4 and TRBJ1-2, reads ETGVTQSPTHLIKTRGQQVTLRCSSQSGHNTVSWYQQALGQGPQFIFQYYREEENGRGNFPPRFSGLQFPNYSSELNVNALELDDSALYLCASSAGQGRDYGYTFGSGTRLTVV.

J is TRBJ2-1 and V is TRBV28, with TRBD2 identical over 9 bases. This CDR3 comprises 16 residues. Trimming cost V 7 bases and J 5 bases; bases outside gene matches: 12. Germline V gene sequence: CDR1 MDHEN, CDR2 SYDVKM. The CDR3 DNA follows: TGTGCCAGCATGAGGGGAGCGGGAGGTGGTAACAATGAGCAGTTCTTC. This codes for CASMRGAGGGNNEQFF.

This chain links TRBV19 with TRBJ2-3; TRBD1 matches at 10 bases. This CDR3 has 15 amino acids. V lost 4 bases, J lost 2 bases, and 3 bases stayed unmatched. CDR1 and CDR2 (germline): LNHDA, SQIVND (reference sequence). CDR3 region: CASSRGTGATDTQYF. CDR3 sequence (DNA): TGTGCCAGTAGTAGAGGGACAGGGGCCACAGATACGCAGTATTTT.

This clone has just one count. The genes are TRBV27 and TRBJ1-4; D is possibly TRBD1 (5 bases). Trimming took 5 bases from V and 1 from J, leaving 11 bases between them. The CDR3 contains 15 residues. Germline V lookup: CDR1 MNHEY, CDR2 SMNVEV (reference sequence). CDR3 residues: CASSDRQLTNEKLFF. For the CDR3, the DNA is TGTGCCAGCAGTGATCGACAGTTAACTAATGAAAAACTGTTTTTT.

The chain carries TRBV28 and TRBJ1-5; D call uncertain. CDR1 is MDHEN, CDR2 SYDVKM, per germline. This CDR3 is built from 17 residues. V lost 3 bases, J lost 3 bases, and 18 bases lay in between. CDR3 sequence reads: CASSFYLPGFVNQPQHF. Written as DNA, the CDR3 is TGTGCCAGCAGTTTTTATCTTCCGGGGTTTGTCAATCAGCCCCAGCATTTT.

The gene calls are TRBV19 and TRBJ2-1; D assignment may be TRBD1 or TRBD2 (5 bases each). This CDR3 is built from 15 residues. Germline CDR1 reads LNHDA; CDR2 reads SQIVND (reference sequence). The V gene lost 8 bases and the J gene lost 4 bases, with 18 bases spanning the gap. DNA for the CDR3: TGTGCCAGTGACCCCACCGGGACCCGATACAATGAGCAGTTCTTC. It encodes CASDPTGTRYNEQFF.

This clone showed up just a few times. This chain connects TRBV10-3 to TRBJ1-6, with 8 bases fitting TRBD1. V dropped 6 bases and J dropped 10; count of bases not matched to a gene: 5. The germline CDR1 and CDR2 sequences are ENHRY and SYGVKD. The CDR3 contains 13 residues. In DNA, the CDR3 is TGTGCCATCAGGGACAGGGATCGGTCACCCCTCCACTTT. Translated: CAIRDRDRSPLHF.

This chain uses TRBV4-1 with TRBJ1-4; D is possibly TRBD1 (5 bases). Germline lookup yields CDR1 MGHRA and CDR2 YSYEKL. The CDR3 runs 17 residues. Trimming took 0 bases from V and 8 from J, leaving 19 bases between them. CDR3 sequence reads: CASSQDTIRAGSEKLFF. CDR3 DNA: TGCGCCAGCAGCCAAGATACTATCAGGGCAGGAAGCGAAAAACTGTTTTTT.

The chain combines TRBV14 with TRBJ2-6; 7 bases map to TRBD2. CDR3 length equals 17 residues. Trimming removed 0 bases from V and 0 bases from J; junction bases left unmatched: 2. Germline V CDR1 and CDR2: SGHDN, FVKESK. The CDR3 loop reads CASSQDWGGSGANVLTF. DNA for the CDR3: TGTGCCAGCAGCCAAGATTGGGGGGGCTCTGGGGCCAACGTCCTGACTTTC.

V is TRBV7-9 and J is TRBJ2-1; the D gene is possibly TRBD2 (5 bases). V dropped 5 bases and J dropped 0 bases, with 20 bases sitting between them. This CDR3 has 18 amino acids. Germline CDR1 is SEHNR and CDR2 is FQNEAQ (reference sequence). The CDR3 DNA is TGTGCCAGCAGCCCCCGTAGCGCCCCTAAAACCTCCTACAATGAGCAGTTCTTC. This gives the protein CASSPRSAPKTSYNEQFF.

This chain links TRBV7-3 with TRBJ2-7; TRBD1 aligns across 10 bases. Germline trimming cut 5 bases from V and 3 bases from J; bases unmatched to any gene: 10. This CDR3 comprises 16 residues. Germline V gene sequence: CDR1 SGHTA, CDR2 FQGTGA. The chain's CDR3 is CASSPSRDRGFYEQYF. For the CDR3, the DNA is TGTGCCAGCAGCCCTTCCCGGGACAGGGGCTTCTACGAGCAGTACTTC.

This clone was observed a single time. The CDR3 coding sequence is TGCGCCAGCAGCCAAGATCTGGTCGGGGGCACGCAGTTCTTC. Translation gives CASSQDLVGGTQFF. V is TRBV4-3 and J is TRBJ2-1; D assignment may be TRBD1 or TRBD2 (6 bases each). CDR3 length: 14 residues. Trimming took off 0 bases at V and 12 bases at J, with 15 bases between the two ends. Germline V CDR1 and CDR2: LGHNA, YSLEER.

The rearrangement uses TRBV7-9 and TRBJ1-1; D possibly corresponds to TRBD1 (5 bases). Trimming left V 0 bases short and J 6 bases short, with 17 bases between. In germline, CDR1 is SEHNR, CDR2 FQNEAQ (reference sequence). The CDR3 has 16 amino acids. CDR3 nucleotide sequence: TGTGCCAGCAGCTTAGCGCAGGGTACCCTAAACCCTGAAGCTTTCTTT. Translated, it gives CASSLAQGTLNPEAFF.

The chain has TRBV27 and TRBJ1-5; D is undetermined. Per germline, CDR1 MNHEY and CDR2 SMNVEV (reference sequence). CDR3 length equals 14 residues. The V and J ends lost 2 bases and 2 bases respectively, with 7 bases between them. CDR3 sequence (DNA): TGTGCCAGCAGTTTAGGGTGGGGCAATCAGCCCCAGCATTTT. Translated, it gives CASSLGWGNQPQHF.

The chain is built from TRBV4-3 and TRBJ1-2, with D tentatively TRBD1 (6 bases). V gave up 1 base and J gave up 4 bases, with 13 bases separating them. Germline CDR1 and CDR2: LGHNA and YSLEER. The CDR3 sequence is 15 residues long. The CDR3 sequence is CASSQVGAQSYGYTF. CDR3 nucleotide sequence: TGCGCCAGCAGCCAAGTGGGGGCTCAAAGCTATGGCTACACCTTC.

This clone has only a few counts. This chain connects TRBV6-5 to TRBJ2-7; D may be TRBD2 (6 bases). V lost 2 bases and J lost 3, with 17 bases in between. The CDR3 has 16 amino acids. Looked up from germline, CDR1 is MNHEY and CDR2 is SVGAGI. The CDR3 nucleotides read TGTGCCAGCAGTTACCCCAGCCGACGGGGGAGCTACGAGCAGTACTTC. It translates to CASSYPSRRGSYEQYF.

The chain carries TRBV7-8 and TRBJ1-1; D remains unclear. This CDR3 comprises 14 residues. Germline V CDR1 and CDR2: SGHVS, FQNEAQ. V lost 3 bases and J lost 4, with 12 bases in between. CDR3 DNA sequence: TGTGCCAGCAGCTTTCGGGAAAGAGGCACTGAAGCTTTCTTT. It codes for CASSFRERGTEAFF. The full variable domain, with the rest looked up from reference TRBV7-8 and TRBJ1-1, is GAGVSQSPRYKVAKRGQDVALRCDPISGHVSLFWYQQALGQGPEFLTYFQNEAQLDKSGLPSDRFFAERPEGSVSTLKIQRTQQEDSAVYLCASSFRERGTEAFFGQGTRLTVV.

The chain is built from TRBV7-6 and TRBJ2-6; D may match TRBD1 or TRBD2 (5 bases each). Germline V gives CDR1 SGHVS, CDR2 FNYEAQ. Deletions cut 5 bases from V and 2 bases from J, with 10 bases between. The CDR3 runs 15 residues. The CDR3 reads CASSKGRTGANVLTF. In DNA form, the CDR3 reads TGTGCCAGCAGCAAGGGGAGAACTGGGGCCAACGTCCTGACTTTC.

This chain uses TRBV10-3 with TRBJ2-5; TRBD1 might be the D (6 bases). V was cut by 6 bases and J by 1 base, with 12 bases left in between. Germline V lookup: CDR1 ENHRY, CDR2 SYGVKD. The CDR3 is 14 residues long. The CDR3 bases are TGTGCCATCAGCGAACAGGGCGCCCAAGAGACCCAGTACTTC. Translated, it gives CAISEQGAQETQYF.

This clone appeared once. The chain couples TRBV6-1 to TRBJ1-5; the D is unclear. Per the germline V gene, CDR1 is MNHNS and CDR2 is SASEGT. Trimming pared 6 bases from V and 5 bases from J, leaving 14 bases between. The CDR3 sequence is 14 residues long. The CDR3 DNA follows: TGTGCCAGCAGCGGGTTCGGCGGGGATCAGCCCCAGCATTTT. This translates into CASSGFGGDQPQHF.

Remarks on this clone: Other nucleotide sequences in the sample specify the same CDR3. The chain is built from TRBV6-6 and TRBJ2-7, with D unresolved. This CDR3 has 13 amino acids. Trimming took off 0 bases at V and 4 bases at J, with 7 bases between the two ends. CDR1 is MNHNY, CDR2 SVGAGI, per germline (reference sequence). DNA of the CDR3: TGTGCCAGCAGTTACTCGAGCACTTACGAGCAGTACTTC. Protein product: CASSYSSTYEQYF.